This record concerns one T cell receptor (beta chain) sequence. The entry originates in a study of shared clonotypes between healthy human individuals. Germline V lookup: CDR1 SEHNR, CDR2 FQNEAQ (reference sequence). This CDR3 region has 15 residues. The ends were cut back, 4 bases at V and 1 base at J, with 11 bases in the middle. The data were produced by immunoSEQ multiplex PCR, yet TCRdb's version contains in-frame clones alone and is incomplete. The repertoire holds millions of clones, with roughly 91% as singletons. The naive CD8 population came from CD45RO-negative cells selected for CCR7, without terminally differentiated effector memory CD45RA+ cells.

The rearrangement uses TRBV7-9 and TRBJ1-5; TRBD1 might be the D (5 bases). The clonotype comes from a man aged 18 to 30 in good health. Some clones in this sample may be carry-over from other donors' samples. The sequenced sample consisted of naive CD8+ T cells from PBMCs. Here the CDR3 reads CASSSATGSNQPQHF. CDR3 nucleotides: TGTGCCAGCAGCTCTGCTACAGGAAGCAATCAGCCCCAGCATTTT.